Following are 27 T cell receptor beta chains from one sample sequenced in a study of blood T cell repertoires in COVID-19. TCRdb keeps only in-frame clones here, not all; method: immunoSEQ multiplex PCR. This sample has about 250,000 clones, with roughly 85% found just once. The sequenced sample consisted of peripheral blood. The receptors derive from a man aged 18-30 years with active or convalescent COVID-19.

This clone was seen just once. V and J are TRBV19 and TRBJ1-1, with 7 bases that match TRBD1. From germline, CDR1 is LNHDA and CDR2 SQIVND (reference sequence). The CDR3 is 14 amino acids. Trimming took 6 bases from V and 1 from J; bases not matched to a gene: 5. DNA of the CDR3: TGTGCCAGTAGCACCGGGACAGCGAACACTGAAGCTTTCTTT. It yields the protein CASSTGTANTEAFF.

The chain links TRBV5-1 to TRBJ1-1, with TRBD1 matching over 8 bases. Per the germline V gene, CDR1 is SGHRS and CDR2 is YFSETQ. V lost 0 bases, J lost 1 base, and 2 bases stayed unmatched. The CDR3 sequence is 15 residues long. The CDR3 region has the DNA TGCGCCAGCAGCTTGGCGACAGGGGCGAACACTGAAGCTTTCTTT. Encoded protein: CASSLATGANTEAFF. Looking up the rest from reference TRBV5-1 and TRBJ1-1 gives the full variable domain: KAGVTQTPRYLIKTRGQQVTLSCSPISGHRSVSWYQQTPGQGLQFLFEYFSETQRNKGNFPGRFSGRQFSNSRSEMNVSTLELGDSALYLCASSLATGANTEAFFGQGTRLTVV.

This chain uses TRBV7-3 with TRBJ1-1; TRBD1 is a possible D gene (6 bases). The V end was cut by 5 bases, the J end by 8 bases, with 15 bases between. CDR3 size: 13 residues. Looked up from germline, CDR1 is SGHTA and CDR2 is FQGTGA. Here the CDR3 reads CASSATRTVEAFF. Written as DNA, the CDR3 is TGTGCCAGCAGCGCTACTCGGACAGTCGAAGCTTTCTTT.

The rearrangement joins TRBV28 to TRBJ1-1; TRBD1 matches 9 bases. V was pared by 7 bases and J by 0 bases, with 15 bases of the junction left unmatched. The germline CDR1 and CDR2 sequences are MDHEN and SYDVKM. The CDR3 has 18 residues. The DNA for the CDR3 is TGTGCCAGCACCCGGACAGGGGTTTGGGATAAAATGAACACTGAAGCTTTCTTT. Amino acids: CASTRTGVWDKMNTEAFF.

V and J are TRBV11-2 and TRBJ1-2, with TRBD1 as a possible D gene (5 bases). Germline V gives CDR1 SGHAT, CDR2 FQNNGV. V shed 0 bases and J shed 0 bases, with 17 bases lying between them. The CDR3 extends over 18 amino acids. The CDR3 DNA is TGTGCCAGCAGCTTAGATCGCCAGGGTAGAGTTCCTAACTATGGCTACACCTTC. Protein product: CASSLDRQGRVPNYGYTF.

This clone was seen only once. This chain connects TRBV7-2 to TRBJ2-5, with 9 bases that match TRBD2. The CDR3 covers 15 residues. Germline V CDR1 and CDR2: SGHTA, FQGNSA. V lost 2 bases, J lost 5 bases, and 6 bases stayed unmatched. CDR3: CASSLRAGGLETQYF. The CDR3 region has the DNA TGTGCCAGCAGCTTAAGGGCGGGGGGGCTGGAGACCCAGTACTTC.

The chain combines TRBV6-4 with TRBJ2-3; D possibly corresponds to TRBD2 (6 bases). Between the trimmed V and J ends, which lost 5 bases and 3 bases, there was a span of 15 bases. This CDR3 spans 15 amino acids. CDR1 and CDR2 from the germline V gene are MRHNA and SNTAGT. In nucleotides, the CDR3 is TGTGCCAGCAGTTCCCTCCCTAGCGCGACAGATACGCAGTATTTT. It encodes CASSSLPSATDTQYF.

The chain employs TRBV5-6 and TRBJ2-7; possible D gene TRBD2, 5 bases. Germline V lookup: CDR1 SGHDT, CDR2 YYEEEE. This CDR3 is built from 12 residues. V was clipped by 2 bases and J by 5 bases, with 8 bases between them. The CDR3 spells CASSFRRDEQYF. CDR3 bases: TGTGCCAGCAGCTTCCGGCGGGACGAGCAGTACTTC.

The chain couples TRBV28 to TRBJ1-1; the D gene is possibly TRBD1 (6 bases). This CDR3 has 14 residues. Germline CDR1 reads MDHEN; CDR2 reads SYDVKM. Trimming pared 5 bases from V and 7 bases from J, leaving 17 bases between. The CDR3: CASSPPARDIEAFF. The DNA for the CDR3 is TGTGCCAGCAGTCCCCCTGCCCGGGACATTGAAGCTTTCTTT.

This chain's CDR3 is CATSDPGTGYSNEQFF. The CDR3 DNA follows: TGTGCCACCAGTGATCCCGGGACAGGGTATAGCAATGAGCAGTTCTTC. This sequence joins TRBV24-1 and TRBJ2-1, with 9 bases lining up with TRBD1. V dropped 3 bases and J dropped 6; count of bases not matched to a gene: 8. The CDR3 spans 16 residues. Germline values: CDR1 KGHDR, CDR2 SFDVKD.

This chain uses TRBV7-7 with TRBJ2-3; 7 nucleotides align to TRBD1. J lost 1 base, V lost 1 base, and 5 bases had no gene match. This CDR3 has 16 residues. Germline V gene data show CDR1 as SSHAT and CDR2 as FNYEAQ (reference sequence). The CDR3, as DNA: TGTGCCAGCAGCTTAGGACAGGGAGCCGGCACAGATACGCAGTATTTT. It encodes CASSLGQGAGTDTQYF.

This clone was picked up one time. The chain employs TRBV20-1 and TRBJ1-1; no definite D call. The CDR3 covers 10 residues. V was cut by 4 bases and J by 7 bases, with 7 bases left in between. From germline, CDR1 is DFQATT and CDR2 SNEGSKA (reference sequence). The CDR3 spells CSAIRGEAFF. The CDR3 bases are TGCAGTGCTATTCGCGGTGAAGCTTTCTTT.

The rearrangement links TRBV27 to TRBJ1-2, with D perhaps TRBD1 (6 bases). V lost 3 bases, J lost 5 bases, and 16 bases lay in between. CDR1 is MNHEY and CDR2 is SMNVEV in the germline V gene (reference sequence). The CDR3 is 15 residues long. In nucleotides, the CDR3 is TGTGCCAGCAGTTTGTCCAGGGGTTTAGGGTATGGCTACACCTTC. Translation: CASSLSRGLGYGYTF.

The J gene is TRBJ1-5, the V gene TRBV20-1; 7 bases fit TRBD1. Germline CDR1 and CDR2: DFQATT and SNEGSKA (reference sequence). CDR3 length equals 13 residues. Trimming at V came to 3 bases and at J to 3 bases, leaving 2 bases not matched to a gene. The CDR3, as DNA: TGCAGTGCTAGTACAGGGGACAATCAGCCCCAGCATTTT. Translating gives CSASTGDNQPQHF.

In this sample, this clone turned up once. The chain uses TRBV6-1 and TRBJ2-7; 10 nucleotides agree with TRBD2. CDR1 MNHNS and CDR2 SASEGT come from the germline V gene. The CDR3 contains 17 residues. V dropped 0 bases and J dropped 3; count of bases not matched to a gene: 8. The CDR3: CASSEALEASGSYEQYF. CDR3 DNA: TGTGCCAGCAGTGAAGCGCTTGAGGCTAGCGGGAGCTACGAGCAGTACTTC.

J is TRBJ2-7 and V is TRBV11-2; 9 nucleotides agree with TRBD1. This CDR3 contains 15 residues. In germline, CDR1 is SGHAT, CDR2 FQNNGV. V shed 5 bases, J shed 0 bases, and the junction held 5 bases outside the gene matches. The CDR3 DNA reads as TGTGCCAGCAGCACCCCGGGACAGGGCTCCTACGAGCAGTACTTC. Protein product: CASSTPGQGSYEQYF.

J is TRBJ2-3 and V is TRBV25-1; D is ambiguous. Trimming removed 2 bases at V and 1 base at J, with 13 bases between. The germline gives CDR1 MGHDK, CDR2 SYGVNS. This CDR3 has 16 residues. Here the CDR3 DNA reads TGTGCCAGCAGTGAAGATTTGAGGTCCGGCACAGATACGCAGTATTTT. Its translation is CASSEDLRSGTDTQYF.

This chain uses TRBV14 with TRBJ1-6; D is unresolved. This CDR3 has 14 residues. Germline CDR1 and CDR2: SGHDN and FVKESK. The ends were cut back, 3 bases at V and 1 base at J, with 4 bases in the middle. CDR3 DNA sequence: TGTGCCAGCAGCCACAGTTCCTATAATTCACCCCTCCACTTT. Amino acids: CASSHSSYNSPLHF.

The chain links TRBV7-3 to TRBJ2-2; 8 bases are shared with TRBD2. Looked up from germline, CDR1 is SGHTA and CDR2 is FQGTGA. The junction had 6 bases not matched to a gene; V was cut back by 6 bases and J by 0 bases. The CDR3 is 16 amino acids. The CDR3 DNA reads TGTGCCAGCAGTCCCGCGGGGGGTTCGAACACCGGGGAGCTGTTTTTT. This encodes CASSPAGGSNTGELFF.

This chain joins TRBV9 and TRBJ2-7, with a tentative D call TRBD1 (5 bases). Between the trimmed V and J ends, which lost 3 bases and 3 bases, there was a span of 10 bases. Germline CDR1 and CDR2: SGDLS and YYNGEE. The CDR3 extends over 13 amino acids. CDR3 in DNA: TGTGCCAGCAGCGAAGGGGTAGACTACGAGCAGTACTTC. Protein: CASSEGVDYEQYF.

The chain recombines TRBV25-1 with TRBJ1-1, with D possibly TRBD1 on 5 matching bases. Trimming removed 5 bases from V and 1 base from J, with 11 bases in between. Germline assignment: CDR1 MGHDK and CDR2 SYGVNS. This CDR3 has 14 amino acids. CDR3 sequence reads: CASSRAGSNTEAFF. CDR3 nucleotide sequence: TGTGCCAGCAGTCGGGCAGGGTCGAACACTGAAGCTTTCTTT.

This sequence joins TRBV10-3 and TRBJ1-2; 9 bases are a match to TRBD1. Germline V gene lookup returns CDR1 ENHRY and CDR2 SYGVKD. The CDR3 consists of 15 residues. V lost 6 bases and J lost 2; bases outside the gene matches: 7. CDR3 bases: TGTGCCATCAGGCCTGCCGGGACAGGGAACTATGGCTACACCTTC. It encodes CAIRPAGTGNYGYTF.

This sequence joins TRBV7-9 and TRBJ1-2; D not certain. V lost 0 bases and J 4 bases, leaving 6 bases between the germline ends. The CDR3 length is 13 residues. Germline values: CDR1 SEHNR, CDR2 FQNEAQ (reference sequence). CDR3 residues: CASSLAQPYGYTF. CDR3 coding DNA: TGTGCCAGCAGCTTAGCACAGCCCTATGGCTACACCTTC.

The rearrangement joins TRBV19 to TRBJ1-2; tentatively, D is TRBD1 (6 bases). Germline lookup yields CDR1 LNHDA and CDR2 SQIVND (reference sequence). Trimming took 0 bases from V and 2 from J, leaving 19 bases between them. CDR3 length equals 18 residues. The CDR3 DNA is TGTGCCAGTAGTATAGATCTGCCGGGCAGGGGAGGGAACTATGGCTACACCTTC. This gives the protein CASSIDLPGRGGNYGYTF.

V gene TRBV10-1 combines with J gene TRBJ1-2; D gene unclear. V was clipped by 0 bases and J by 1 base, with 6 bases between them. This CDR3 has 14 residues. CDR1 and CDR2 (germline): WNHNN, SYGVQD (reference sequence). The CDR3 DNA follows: TGCGCCAGCAGTGAGTCACGGGGTAACTATGGCTACACCTTC. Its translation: CASSESRGNYGYTF.

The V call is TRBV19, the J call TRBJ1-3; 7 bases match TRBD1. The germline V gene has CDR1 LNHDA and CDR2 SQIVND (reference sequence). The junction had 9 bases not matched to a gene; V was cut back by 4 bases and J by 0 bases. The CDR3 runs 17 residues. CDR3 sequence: CASSRRDSQLSGNTIYF. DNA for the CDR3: TGTGCCAGTAGTAGAAGGGACAGCCAACTCTCTGGAAACACCATATATTTT.

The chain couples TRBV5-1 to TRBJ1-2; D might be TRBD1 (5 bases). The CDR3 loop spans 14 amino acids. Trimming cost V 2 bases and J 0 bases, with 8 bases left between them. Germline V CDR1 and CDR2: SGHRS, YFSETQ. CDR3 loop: CASSFTGANYGYTF. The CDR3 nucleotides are TGCGCCAGCAGCTTTACAGGAGCTAACTATGGCTACACCTTC.